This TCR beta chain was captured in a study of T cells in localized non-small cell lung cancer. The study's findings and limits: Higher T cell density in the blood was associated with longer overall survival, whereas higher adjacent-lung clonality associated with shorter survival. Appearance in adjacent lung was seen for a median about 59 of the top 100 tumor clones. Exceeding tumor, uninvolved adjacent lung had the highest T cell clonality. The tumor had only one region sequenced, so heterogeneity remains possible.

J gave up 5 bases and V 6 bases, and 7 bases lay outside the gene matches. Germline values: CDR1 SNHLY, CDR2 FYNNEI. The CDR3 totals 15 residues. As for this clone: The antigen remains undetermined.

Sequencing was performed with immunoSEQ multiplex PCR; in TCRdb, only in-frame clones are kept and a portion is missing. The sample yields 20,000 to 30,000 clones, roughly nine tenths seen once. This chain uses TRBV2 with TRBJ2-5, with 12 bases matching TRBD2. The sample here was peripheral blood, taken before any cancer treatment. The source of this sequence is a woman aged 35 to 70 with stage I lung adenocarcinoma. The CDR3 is CASRALAGGLETQYF. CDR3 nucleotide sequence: TGTGCCAGCAGAGCACTAGCGGGGGGCCTCGAGACCCAGTACTTC.